Below, 30 T cell receptor beta chains from the same sample are listed, as sequenced in a study of blood T cell repertoires in COVID-19 (dated by TCRdb to about 2020). Receptor amplification or capture employed the immunoSEQ multiplex PCR assay. The immuneACCESS repertoire file appears here via TCRdb, limited to in-frame rearrangements. These files lack a portion of the clones; in checked studies, under half of the deficit traces to unresolved V genes, and the cause of the others is not known. The sample records about 230,000 clones, 81% of which are singletons. Of the sample, about 8% falls within the top ten clones. Source material: peripheral blood. The receptors were sampled from a woman of 80 years or more with acute or convalescent COVID-19.

V is TRBV9 and J is TRBJ2-2; TRBD2 aligns across 12 bases. This CDR3 spans 16 amino acids. Germline V gives CDR1 SGDLS, CDR2 YYNGEE. J gave up 4 bases and V 3 bases, and 4 bases lay outside the gene matches. Written as DNA, the CDR3 is TGTGCCAGCAGCGGACTAGCGGGGGCAGGCACCGGGGAGCTGTTTTTT. This translates into CASSGLAGAGTGELFF.

The chain employs TRBV10-3 and TRBJ2-6; tentatively, D is TRBD2 (5 bases). The CDR3 sequence is 15 residues long. Germline CDR1 reads ENHRY; CDR2 reads SYGVKD. The V end was cut by 11 bases, the J end by 0 bases, with 14 bases between. The CDR3 DNA follows: TGTGCCGGAGGCGGGCCGAGCTCTGGGGCCAACGTCCTGACTTTC. Encoded protein: CAGGGPSSGANVLTF.

The chain recombines TRBV5-6 with TRBJ2-7; D might be TRBD2 (5 bases). Trimming took off 1 base at V and 6 bases at J, with 8 bases between the two ends. Looked up from germline, CDR1 is SGHDT and CDR2 is YYEEEE. CDR3 length equals 12 residues. In DNA form, the CDR3 reads TGTGCCAGCAGCTTGTTGGGAGCCGAGCAGTACTTC. Protein sequence: CASSLLGAEQYF.

The V gene is TRBV6-6, the J gene TRBJ1-5; TRBD1 matches at 8 bases. Germline CDR1 is MNHNY and CDR2 is SVGAGI (reference sequence). V lost 5 bases to trimming and J lost 7 bases; unmatched junction nucleotides: 10. CDR3 length equals 15 residues. For the CDR3, the DNA is TGTGCCAGCAGTGCGAGGACAGGGAACGGACAGCCCCAGCATTTT. Translated: CASSARTGNGQPQHF.

The chain is built from TRBV13 and TRBJ1-1; possible D gene TRBD1, 5 bases. From germline, CDR1 is PRHDT and CDR2 FYEKMQ (reference sequence). V lost 5 bases and J lost 3, with 13 bases in between. The CDR3 contains 14 residues. The CDR3 coding sequence is TGTGCCAGCAGCCGAGGCGGGGGGGACACTGAAGCTTTCTTT. Translation: CASSRGGGDTEAFF.

The genes are TRBV5-4 and TRBJ1-1, with TRBD1 as a possible D gene (6 bases). CDR3 length: 15 residues. CDR1 and CDR2 from the germline V gene are SGHNT and YYREEE (reference sequence). V shed 0 bases and J shed 1 base, with 10 bases lying between them. DNA for the CDR3: TGTGCCAGCAGCTTGGTTAACAGGGAGAACACTGAAGCTTTCTTT. Protein sequence: CASSLVNRENTEAFF.

The chain has TRBV5-1 and TRBJ2-2; TRBD1 matches at 9 bases. Germline values: CDR1 SGHRS, CDR2 YFSETQ. This CDR3 has 15 amino acids. With 9 bases clipped from V and 4 bases from J, the junction kept 10 bases outside the gene matches. This chain's CDR3 is CATRLVDRGTGELFF. The CDR3 coding sequence is TGCGCCACTAGGCTTGTGGACAGGGGCACCGGGGAGCTGTTTTTT.

The V call is TRBV7-9, the J call TRBJ1-1, with D maybe TRBD1 (5 bases). Germline CDR1 SEHNR, CDR2 FQNEAQ (reference sequence). The CDR3 is 14 amino acids. V was clipped by 7 bases and J by 0 bases, with 12 bases between them. CDR3: CASNKQALNTEAFF. For the CDR3, the DNA is TGTGCCAGCAACAAACAGGCTTTGAACACTGAAGCTTTCTTT.

The chain is built from TRBV7-6 and TRBJ2-7, with D unclear. This CDR3 comprises 13 residues. V was shortened by 5 bases and J by 0 bases, with 8 bases between the two germline ends. The germline CDR1 and CDR2 sequences are SGHVS and FNYEAQ. CDR3 in DNA: TGTGCCAGCAGCGGGCGTAGCTCCTACGAGCAGTACTTC. Protein: CASSGRSSYEQYF.

The rearrangement joins TRBV11-2 to TRBJ2-3; TRBD2 aligns across 7 bases. J gave up 0 bases and V 4 bases, and 4 bases lay outside the gene matches. Per the germline V gene, CDR1 is SGHAT and CDR2 is FQNNGV. The CDR3 runs to 15 residues. CDR3 nucleotides: TGTGCCAGCAGCTCATGGGACTATAGCACAGATACGCAGTATTTT. Translating it yields CASSSWDYSTDTQYF.

In nucleotides, the CDR3 is TGTGCCAGCAGCCTCATCTGGCGGGGGACCCCCAATGAGCAGTTCTTC. It yields the protein CASSLIWRGTPNEQFF. The gene calls are TRBV3-1 (or the pseudogene TRBV3-2) and TRBJ2-1; TRBD2 aligns across 7 bases. Germline values: CDR1 LGHDT, CDR2 YNNKEL (reference sequence). The V and J ends lost 4 bases and 6 bases, in that order; junction bases with no gene match: 12. This CDR3 comprises 16 residues.

The CDR3 nucleotides are TGTGCCAGAAGCACCGCCACAGGACTAGCGGGAGGGCCGGAGTACAATGAGCAGTTCTTC. Protein product: CARSTATGLAGGPEYNEQFF. This sequence joins TRBV5-3 and TRBJ2-1, with 15 nucleotides matching TRBD2. TRBV5-3 is an ORF for which the function is uncertain. CDR3 length: 20 residues. Trimming cost V 4 bases and J 4 bases; bases outside gene matches: 15.

V usage is TRBV28 and J usage is TRBJ2-1; D remains ambiguous. The CDR3 length is 14 residues. V lost 6 bases and J lost 7, with 16 bases in between. Germline CDR1 is MDHEN and CDR2 is SYDVKM. The CDR3 DNA sequence: TGTGCCAGCAGCCGTCAGGAAGCTGGTAATGAGCAGTTCTTC. It specifies CASSRQEAGNEQFF.

The chain has TRBV7-2 and TRBJ1-5; perhaps TRBD1 as D (6 bases). The CDR3 is 16 amino acids. Deletions cut 7 bases from V and 6 bases from J, with 22 bases between. The germline gives CDR1 SGHTA, CDR2 FQGNSA. The DNA of the CDR3 is TGTGCCAGCAATCCCTTGGGGGGGGGCGTTGGTCAGCCCCAGCATTTT. It yields the protein CASNPLGGGVGQPQHF.

This chain connects TRBV28 to TRBJ1-5; tentatively, D is TRBD1 (6 bases). This CDR3 region has 17 residues. CDR1 and CDR2 from the germline V gene are MDHEN and SYDVKM. V was pared by 1 base and J by 1 base, with 14 bases between. The CDR3 region has the DNA TGTGCCAGCAGTTTATTTGGGGGCCCCACAAGCAATCAGCCCCAGCATTTT. Its translation is CASSLFGGPTSNQPQHF.

The chain recombines TRBV10-3 with TRBJ2-7; D unresolved. From germline, CDR1 is ENHRY and CDR2 SYGVKD. The CDR3 length is 12 residues. Trimming took off 2 bases at V and 4 bases at J, with 6 bases between the two ends. This CDR3 is CAISEDWYEQYF. The DNA for the CDR3 is TGTGCCATCAGTGAGGACTGGTACGAGCAGTACTTC.

This chain connects TRBV27 to TRBJ1-4; possibly TRBD1 for D (5 bases). V was shortened by 5 bases and J by 8 bases, with 15 bases between the two germline ends. CDR3 length equals 14 residues. CDR1 is MNHEY, CDR2 SMNVEV, per germline (reference sequence). CDR3 coding DNA: TGTGCCAGCAGTCTTAGCAGGGTATCCGAAAAACTGTTTTTT. This encodes CASSLSRVSEKLFF. The variable domain in full, with the rest retrieved from reference TRBV27 and TRBJ1-4, is EAQVTQNPRYLITVTGKKLTVTCSQNMNHEYMSWYRQDPGLGLRQIYYSMNVEVTDKGDVPEGYKVSRKEKRNFPLILESPSPNQTSLYFCASSLSRVSEKLFFGSGTQLSVL.

The J gene is TRBJ1-4, the V gene TRBV7-9; 8 bases align to TRBD1. Germline CDR1 reads SEHNR; CDR2 reads FQNEAQ (reference sequence). This CDR3 is 15 amino acids long. V trimming: 1 base; J trimming: 4 bases; junction bases outside the gene matches: 2. In DNA, the CDR3 is TGTGCCAGCAGCTTAGGGGACAGGTTTAATGAAAAACTGTTTTTT. Translated, it gives CASSLGDRFNEKLFF.

The chain uses TRBV5-1 and TRBJ2-2; D gene uncertain. From germline, CDR1 is SGHRS and CDR2 YFSETQ. This CDR3 is built from 14 residues. With 2 bases removed from V and 1 base from J, the gap between germline ends came to 6 bases. In nucleotides, the CDR3 is TGCGCCAGCAGCTTAGACTGGAACACCGGGGAGCTGTTTTTT. The encoded protein is CASSLDWNTGELFF.

This chain uses TRBV2 with TRBJ1-5; possibly TRBD1 for D (5 bases). The CDR3 consists of 13 residues. V lost 8 bases to trimming and J lost 3 bases, with 11 bases between them. CDR1 is SNHLY and CDR2 is FYNNEI in the germline V gene. The DNA for the CDR3 is TGTGCCAGCGATTCGGGGGACAATCAGCCCCAGCATTTT. It yields the protein CASDSGDNQPQHF.

The chain combines TRBV5-1 with TRBJ2-5; D not certain. Germline V lookup: CDR1 SGHRS, CDR2 YFSETQ. This CDR3 contains 13 residues. V was trimmed by 8 bases and J by 2 bases, leaving 13 bases between them. CDR3 DNA sequence: TGCGCCAGTACCGAGAGCAGGCAAGAGACCCAGTACTTC. Protein sequence: CASTESRQETQYF.

The chain recombines TRBV5-1 with TRBJ1-6; D gene unclear. Germline-derived CDR1 and CDR2 are SGHRS and YFSETQ. Trimming left V 0 bases short and J 2 bases short, with 6 bases between. This CDR3 has 15 amino acids. DNA for the CDR3: TGCGCCAGCAGCTTGGACACCCCCTATAATTCACCCCTCCACTTT. It specifies CASSLDTPYNSPLHF.

The rearrangement links TRBV4-1 to TRBJ2-7, with 11 positions matching TRBD1. J was trimmed by 3 bases and V by 3 bases; bases with no gene match: 4. The CDR3 has 15 residues. Germline V gene lookup returns CDR1 MGHRA and CDR2 YSYEKL. The CDR3 sequence: CASSHPGQGVYEQYF. The CDR3 nucleotides are TGCGCCAGCAGCCACCCGGGACAGGGGGTCTACGAGCAGTACTTC.

This chain joins TRBV18 and TRBJ2-7, with 7 bases lining up with TRBD1. Germline trimming cut 3 bases from V and 3 bases from J; bases unmatched to any gene: 8. The CDR3 is 15 residues long. The germline V gene encodes CDR1 KGHSH and CDR2 LQKENI. In DNA, the CDR3 is TGTGCCAGCTCACCCTACGGACAGGAGAACTACGAGCAGTACTTC. Its protein product is CASSPYGQENYEQYF.

CDR3 residues: CATSDPTGTEAFF. The CDR3 region has the DNA TGTGCCACCAGTGATCCGACAGGGACTGAAGCTTTCTTT. The J gene is TRBJ1-1, the V gene TRBV24-1; 7 bases agree with TRBD1. The CDR3 is 13 amino acids. V was pared by 3 bases and J by 5 bases, with 2 bases of the junction left unmatched. CDR1 is KGHDR and CDR2 is SFDVKD in the germline V gene.

The chain joins TRBV19 to TRBJ2-5, with TRBD2 identical over 11 bases. J gave up 2 bases and V 6 bases, and 14 bases lay outside the gene matches. This CDR3 is 18 amino acids long. The germline V gene encodes CDR1 LNHDA and CDR2 SQIVND (reference sequence). The CDR3 loop is CASSPLRIGTSGQETQYF. CDR3 bases: TGTGCCAGTAGCCCCCTTAGGATTGGGACTAGCGGACAAGAGACCCAGTACTTC.

The chain has TRBV27 and TRBJ1-1; a possible D gene is TRBD1 (5 bases). The CDR3 covers 13 residues. CDR1 and CDR2 (germline): MNHEY, SMNVEV (reference sequence). Trimming took off 3 bases at V and 7 bases at J, with 12 bases between the two ends. CDR3 coding DNA: TGTGCCAGCAGTTTTCCTCCCGGGGGTGAAGCTTTCTTT. Its translation: CASSFPPGGEAFF.

This rearrangement joins TRBV2 to TRBJ2-1; D unclear. CDR3 length equals 12 residues. CDR1 is SNHLY and CDR2 is FYNNEI in the germline V gene. The germline V and J ends were trimmed by 6 bases and 6 bases, with 9 bases remaining between them. The CDR3, as DNA: TGTGCCAGCAGAAACGTCGGCAATGAGCAGTTCTTC. Encoded protein: CASRNVGNEQFF.

The chain has TRBV30 and TRBJ2-1; D might be TRBD2 (6 bases). The CDR3 is made up of 14 amino acids. The ends were cut back, 3 bases at V and 2 bases at J, with 11 bases in the middle. Germline lookup yields CDR1 GTSNPN and CDR2 SVGIG (reference sequence). As DNA, the CDR3 is TGTGCCTGGAGCTCTAGCGTTACCTACAATGAGCAGTTCTTC. Its protein product is CAWSSSVTYNEQFF.

The rearrangement uses TRBV5-1 and TRBJ2-7, with TRBD1 matching over 10 bases. This CDR3 comprises 15 residues. Germline-derived CDR1 and CDR2 are SGHRS and YFSETQ. Germline trimming cut 3 bases from V and 2 bases from J; bases unmatched to any gene: 5. This CDR3 reads CASSSSGTGAYEQYF. CDR3 sequence (DNA): TGCGCCAGCAGCTCATCCGGGACAGGGGCCTACGAGCAGTACTTC.